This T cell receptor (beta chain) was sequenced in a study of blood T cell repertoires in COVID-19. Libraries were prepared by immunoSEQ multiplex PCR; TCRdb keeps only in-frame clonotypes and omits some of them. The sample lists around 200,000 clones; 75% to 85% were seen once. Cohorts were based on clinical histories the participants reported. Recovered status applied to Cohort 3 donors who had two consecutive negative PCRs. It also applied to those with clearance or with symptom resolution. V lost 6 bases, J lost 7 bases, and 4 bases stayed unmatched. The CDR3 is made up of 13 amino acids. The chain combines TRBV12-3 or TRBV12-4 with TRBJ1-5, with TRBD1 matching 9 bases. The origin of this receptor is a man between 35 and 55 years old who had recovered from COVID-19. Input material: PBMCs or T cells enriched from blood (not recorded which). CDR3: CASRKTGGQPQHF. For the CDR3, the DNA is TGTGCCAGCAGAAAGACAGGGGGGCAGCCCCAGCATTTT.